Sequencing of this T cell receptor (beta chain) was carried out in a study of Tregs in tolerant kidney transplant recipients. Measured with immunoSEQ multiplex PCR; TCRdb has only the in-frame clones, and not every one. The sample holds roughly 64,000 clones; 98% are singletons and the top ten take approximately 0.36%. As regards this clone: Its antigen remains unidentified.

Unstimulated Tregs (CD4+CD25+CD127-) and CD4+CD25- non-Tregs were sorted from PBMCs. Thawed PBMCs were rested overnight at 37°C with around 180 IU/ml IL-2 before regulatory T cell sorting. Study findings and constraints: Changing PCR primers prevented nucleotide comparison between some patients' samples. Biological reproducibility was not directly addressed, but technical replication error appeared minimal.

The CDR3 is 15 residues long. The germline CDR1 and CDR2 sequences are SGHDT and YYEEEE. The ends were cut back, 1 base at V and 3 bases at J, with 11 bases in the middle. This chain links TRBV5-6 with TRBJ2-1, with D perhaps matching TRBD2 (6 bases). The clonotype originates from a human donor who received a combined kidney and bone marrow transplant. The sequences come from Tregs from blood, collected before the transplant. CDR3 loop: CASSLLGSLYNEQFF. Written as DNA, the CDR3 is TGTGCCAGCAGCTTGCTCGGGAGCCTCTACAATGAGCAGTTCTTC.